This T cell receptor beta chain was captured by sequencing in a study of OX40 agonist ivuxolimab in advanced cancers. This CDR3 contains 15 residues. Some clones are missing from TCRdb's copy, which holds only in-frame ones; the method was immunoSEQ multiplex PCR. The table shows fewer than 40,000 clones, with about 80% occurring only once. The sample consisted of CD4+ or CD8+ T cells sorted from blood, taken in a trial of the OX40 agonist ivuxolimab. The origin of this receptor is an adult with an advanced solid tumor such as melanoma, head and neck, liver or kidney cancer. The V gene is TRBV21-1, the J gene TRBJ1-4; TRBD1 is taken as the D call from the table, unchecked against the DNA. TRBV21-1 is deemed a pseudogene. This CDR3 is CASSNLQGPHEKLFF. The CDR3 coding sequence is TGTGCCAGCAGCAACCTGCAGGGGCCGCATGAAAAACTGTTTTTT.